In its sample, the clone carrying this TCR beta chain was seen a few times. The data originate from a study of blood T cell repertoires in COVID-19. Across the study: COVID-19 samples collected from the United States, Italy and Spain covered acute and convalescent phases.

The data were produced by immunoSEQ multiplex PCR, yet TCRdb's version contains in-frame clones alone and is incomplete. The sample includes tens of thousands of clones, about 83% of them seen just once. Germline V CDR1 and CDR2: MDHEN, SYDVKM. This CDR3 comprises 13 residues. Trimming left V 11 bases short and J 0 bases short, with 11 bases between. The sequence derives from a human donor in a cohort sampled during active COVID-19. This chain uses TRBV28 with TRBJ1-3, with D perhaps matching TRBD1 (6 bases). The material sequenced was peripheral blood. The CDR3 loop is CAGQRASGNTIYF. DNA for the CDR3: TGTGCCGGACAGCGAGCCTCTGGAAACACCATATATTTT.